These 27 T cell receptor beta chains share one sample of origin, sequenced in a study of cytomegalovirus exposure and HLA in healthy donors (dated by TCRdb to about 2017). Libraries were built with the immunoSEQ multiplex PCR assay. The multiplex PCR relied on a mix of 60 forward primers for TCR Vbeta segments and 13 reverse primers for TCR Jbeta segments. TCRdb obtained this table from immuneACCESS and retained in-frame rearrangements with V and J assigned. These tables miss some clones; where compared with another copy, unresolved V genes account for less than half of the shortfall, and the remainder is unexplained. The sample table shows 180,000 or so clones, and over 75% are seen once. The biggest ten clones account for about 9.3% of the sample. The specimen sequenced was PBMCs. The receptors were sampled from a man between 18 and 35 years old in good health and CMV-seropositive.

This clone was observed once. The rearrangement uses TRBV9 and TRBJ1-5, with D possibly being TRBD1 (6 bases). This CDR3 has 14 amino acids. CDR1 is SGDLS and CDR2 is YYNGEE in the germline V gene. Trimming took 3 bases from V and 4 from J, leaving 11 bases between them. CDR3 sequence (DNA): TGTGCCAGCAGCGCAACAGGGAATAATCAGCCCCAGCATTTT. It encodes CASSATGNNQPQHF.

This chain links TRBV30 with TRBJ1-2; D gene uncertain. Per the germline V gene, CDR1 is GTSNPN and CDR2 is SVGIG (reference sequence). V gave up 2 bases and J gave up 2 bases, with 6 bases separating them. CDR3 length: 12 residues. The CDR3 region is CAWSTGNYGYTF. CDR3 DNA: TGTGCCTGGAGTACGGGGAACTATGGCTACACCTTC.

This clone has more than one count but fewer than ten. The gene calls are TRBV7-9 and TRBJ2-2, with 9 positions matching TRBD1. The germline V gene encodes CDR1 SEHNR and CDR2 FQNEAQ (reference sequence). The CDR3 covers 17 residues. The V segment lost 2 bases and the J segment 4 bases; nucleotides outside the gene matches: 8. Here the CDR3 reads CASSLPPGQGVTGELFF. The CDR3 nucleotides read TGTGCCAGCAGCTTACCCCCGGGACAGGGCGTCACCGGGGAGCTGTTTTTT.

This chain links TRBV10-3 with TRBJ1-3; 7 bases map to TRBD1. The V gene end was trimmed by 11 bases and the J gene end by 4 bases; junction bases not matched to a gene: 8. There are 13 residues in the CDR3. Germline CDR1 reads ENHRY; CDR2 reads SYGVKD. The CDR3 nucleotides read TGTGCCTTCCAACCAGGGGGAGGAAACACCATATATTTT. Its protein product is CAFQPGGGNTIYF.

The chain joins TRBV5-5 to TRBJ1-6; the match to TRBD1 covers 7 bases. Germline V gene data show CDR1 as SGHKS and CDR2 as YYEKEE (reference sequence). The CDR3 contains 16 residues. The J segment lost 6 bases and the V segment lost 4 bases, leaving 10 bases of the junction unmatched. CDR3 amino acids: CASSLNGWDSNSPLHF. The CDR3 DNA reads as TGTGCCAGCAGCCTGAATGGGTGGGACAGTAATTCACCCCTCCACTTT.

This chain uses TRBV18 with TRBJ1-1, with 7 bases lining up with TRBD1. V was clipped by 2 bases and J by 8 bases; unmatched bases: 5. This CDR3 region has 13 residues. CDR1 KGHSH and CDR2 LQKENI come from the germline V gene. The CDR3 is CASSPTDRMEAFF. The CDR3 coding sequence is TGTGCCAGCTCACCAACGGACAGGATGGAAGCTTTCTTT.

CDR3 in DNA: TGTGCCTGGAGTCTTATGAGGACTAGCGGGGGGTGGGCCAACGTCCTGACTTTC. It translates to CAWSLMRTSGGWANVLTF. The V and J genes are TRBV30 and TRBJ2-6; 14 bases line up with TRBD2. Germline-derived CDR1 and CDR2 are GTSNPN and SVGIG (reference sequence). This CDR3 is built from 18 residues. V was clipped by 2 bases and J by 5 bases; unmatched bases: 8.

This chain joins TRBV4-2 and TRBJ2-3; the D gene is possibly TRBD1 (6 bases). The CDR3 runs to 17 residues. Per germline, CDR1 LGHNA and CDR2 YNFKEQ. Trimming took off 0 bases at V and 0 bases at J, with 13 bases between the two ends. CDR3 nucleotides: TGTGCCAGCAGCCAAGAACCCGGGACAACTAGCACAGATACGCAGTATTTT. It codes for CASSQEPGTTSTDTQYF.

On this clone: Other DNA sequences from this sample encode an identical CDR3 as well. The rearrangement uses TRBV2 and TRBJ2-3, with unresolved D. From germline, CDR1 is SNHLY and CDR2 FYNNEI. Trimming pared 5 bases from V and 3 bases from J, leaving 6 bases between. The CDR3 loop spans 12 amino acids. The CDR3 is CASSSRTDTQYF. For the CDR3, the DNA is TGTGCCAGCAGTTCCCGTACAGATACGCAGTATTTT.

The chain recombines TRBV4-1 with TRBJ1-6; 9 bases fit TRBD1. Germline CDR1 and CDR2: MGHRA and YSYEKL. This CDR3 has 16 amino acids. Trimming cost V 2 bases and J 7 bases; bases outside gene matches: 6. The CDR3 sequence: CASSQTGTGRNSPLHF. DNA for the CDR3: TGCGCCAGCAGCCAAACTGGGACAGGGCGAAATTCACCCCTCCACTTT.

CDR3 DNA: TGTGCCAGCAGCTTAGTGGGACTAGCGGGGGGCACTCAAGAGACCCAGTACTTC. Translating gives CASSLVGLAGGTQETQYF. This chain links TRBV7-2 with TRBJ2-5; TRBD2 agrees at 15 bases. The V segment lost 1 base and the J segment 2 bases; nucleotides outside the gene matches: 5. Germline CDR1 reads SGHTA; CDR2 reads FQGNSA. The CDR3 consists of 18 residues.

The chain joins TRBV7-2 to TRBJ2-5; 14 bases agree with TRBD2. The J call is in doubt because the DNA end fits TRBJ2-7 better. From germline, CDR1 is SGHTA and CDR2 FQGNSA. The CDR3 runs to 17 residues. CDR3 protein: CASSSRLAGGPGYEQYF. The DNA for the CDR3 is TGTGCCAGCAGCTCCAGACTAGCGGGGGGGCCAGGCTACGAGCAGTACTTC.

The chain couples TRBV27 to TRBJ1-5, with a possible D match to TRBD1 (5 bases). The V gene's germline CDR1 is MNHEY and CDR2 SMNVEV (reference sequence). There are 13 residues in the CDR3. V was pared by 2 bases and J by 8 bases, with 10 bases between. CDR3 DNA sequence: TGTGCCAGCAGTTTAGGAGGGGCTGAGCCCCAGCATTTT. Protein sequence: CASSLGGAEPQHF.

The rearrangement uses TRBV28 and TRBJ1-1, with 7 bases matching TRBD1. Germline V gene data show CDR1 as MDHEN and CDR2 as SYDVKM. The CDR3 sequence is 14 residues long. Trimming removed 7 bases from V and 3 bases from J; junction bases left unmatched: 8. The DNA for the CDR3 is TGTGCCAGCATTCCCCTGGGACAGTACACTGAAGCTTTCTTT. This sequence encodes CASIPLGQYTEAFF.

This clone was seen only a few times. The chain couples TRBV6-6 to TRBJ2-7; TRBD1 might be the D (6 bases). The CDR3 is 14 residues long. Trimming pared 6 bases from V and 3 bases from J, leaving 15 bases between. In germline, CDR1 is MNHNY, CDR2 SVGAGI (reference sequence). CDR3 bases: TGTGCCAGCAGAGGACAGACTAAGGGCTACGAGCAGTACTTC. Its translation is CASRGQTKGYEQYF.

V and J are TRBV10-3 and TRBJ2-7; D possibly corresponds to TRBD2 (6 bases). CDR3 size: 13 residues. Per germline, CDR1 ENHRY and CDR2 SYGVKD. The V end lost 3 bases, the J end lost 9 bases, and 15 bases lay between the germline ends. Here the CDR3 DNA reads TGTGCCATCAGTGATTTGGGTGTGGGGGGGCAGTACTTC. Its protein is CAISDLGVGGQYF.

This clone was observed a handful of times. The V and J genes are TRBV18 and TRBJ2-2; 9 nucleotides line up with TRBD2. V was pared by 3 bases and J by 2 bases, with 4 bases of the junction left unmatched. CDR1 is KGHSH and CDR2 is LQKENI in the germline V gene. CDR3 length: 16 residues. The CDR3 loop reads CASSPPSGINTGELFF. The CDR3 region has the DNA TGTGCCAGCTCACCTCCTAGCGGGATCAACACCGGGGAGCTGTTTTTT.

The CDR3, as DNA: TGTGCCAGCAGTGAGGGACAGGGAGGAACTGAAGCTTTCTTT. It translates to CASSEGQGGTEAFF. V is TRBV6-1 and J is TRBJ1-1, with 9 bases matching TRBD1. V lost 3 bases, J lost 5 bases, and 4 bases stayed unmatched. Looked up from germline, CDR1 is MNHNS and CDR2 is SASEGT. The CDR3 length is 14 residues.

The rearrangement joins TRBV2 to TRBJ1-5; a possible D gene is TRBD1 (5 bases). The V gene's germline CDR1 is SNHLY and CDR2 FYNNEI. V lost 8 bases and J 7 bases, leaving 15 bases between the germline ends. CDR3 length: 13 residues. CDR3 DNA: TGTGCCAGCCTAGGAGGGGTTCGGCAGCCCCAGCATTTT. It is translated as CASLGGVRQPQHF. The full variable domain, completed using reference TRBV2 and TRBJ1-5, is EPEVTQTPSHQVTQMGQEVILRCVPISNHLYFYWYRQILGQKVEFLVSFYNNEISEKSEIFDDQFSVERPDGSNFTLKIRSTKLEDSAMYFCASLGGVRQPQHFGDGTRLSIL.

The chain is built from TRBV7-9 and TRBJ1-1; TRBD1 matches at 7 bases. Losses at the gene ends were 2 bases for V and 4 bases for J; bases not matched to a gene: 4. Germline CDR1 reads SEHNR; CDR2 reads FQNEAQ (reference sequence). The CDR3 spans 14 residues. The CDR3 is CASSLTQGVTEAFF. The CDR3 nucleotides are TGTGCCAGCAGCTTAACCCAGGGGGTCACTGAAGCTTTCTTT.

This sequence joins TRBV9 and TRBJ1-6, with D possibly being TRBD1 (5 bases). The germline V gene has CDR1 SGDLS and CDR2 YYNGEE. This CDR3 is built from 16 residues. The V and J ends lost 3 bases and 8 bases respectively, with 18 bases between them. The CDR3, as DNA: TGTGCCAGCAGCGATCCGAGGGGCGGGGGTTATTCACCCCTCCACTTT. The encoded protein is CASSDPRGGGYSPLHF.

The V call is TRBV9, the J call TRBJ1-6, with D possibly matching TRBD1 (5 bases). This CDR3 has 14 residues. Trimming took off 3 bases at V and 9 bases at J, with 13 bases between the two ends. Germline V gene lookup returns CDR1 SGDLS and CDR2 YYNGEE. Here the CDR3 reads CASSADIEGSPLHF. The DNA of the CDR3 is TGTGCCAGCAGCGCGGACATCGAAGGTTCACCCCTCCACTTT.

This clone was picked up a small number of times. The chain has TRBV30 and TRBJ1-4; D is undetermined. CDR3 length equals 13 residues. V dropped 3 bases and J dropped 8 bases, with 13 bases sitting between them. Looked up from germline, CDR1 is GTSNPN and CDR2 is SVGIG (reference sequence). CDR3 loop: CAWSQNRREKLFF. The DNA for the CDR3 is TGTGCCTGGAGCCAAAACAGAAGGGAAAAACTGTTTTTT.

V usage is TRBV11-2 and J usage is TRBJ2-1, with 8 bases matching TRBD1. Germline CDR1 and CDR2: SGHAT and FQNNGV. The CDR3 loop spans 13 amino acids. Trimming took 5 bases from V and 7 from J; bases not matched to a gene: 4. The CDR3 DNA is TGTGCCAGCAGCCGGGACAGGCTGAATGAGCAGTTCTTC. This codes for CASSRDRLNEQFF.

The CDR3 spells CASSTPGQPFGNEQFF. The DNA for the CDR3 is TGTGCCAGTAGTACCCCGGGACAGCCCTTCGGCAATGAGCAGTTCTTC. The genes are TRBV19 and TRBJ2-1; 7 bases are a match to TRBD1. This CDR3 has 16 residues. J gave up 6 bases and V 4 bases, and 12 bases lay outside the gene matches. Germline V lookup: CDR1 LNHDA, CDR2 SQIVND (reference sequence).

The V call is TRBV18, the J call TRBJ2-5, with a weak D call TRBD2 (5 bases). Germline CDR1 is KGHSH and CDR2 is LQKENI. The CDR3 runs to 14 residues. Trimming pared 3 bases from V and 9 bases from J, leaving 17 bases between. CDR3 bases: TGTGCCAGCTCACCCGCCCCGGGATTTCGGGCCCAGTACTTC. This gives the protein CASSPAPGFRAQYF.

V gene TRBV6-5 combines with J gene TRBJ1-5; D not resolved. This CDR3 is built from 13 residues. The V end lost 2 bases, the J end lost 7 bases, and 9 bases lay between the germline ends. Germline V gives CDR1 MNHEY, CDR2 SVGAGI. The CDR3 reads CASSYDSQQPQHF. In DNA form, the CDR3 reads TGTGCCAGCAGTTACGACTCGCAGCAGCCCCAGCATTTT.